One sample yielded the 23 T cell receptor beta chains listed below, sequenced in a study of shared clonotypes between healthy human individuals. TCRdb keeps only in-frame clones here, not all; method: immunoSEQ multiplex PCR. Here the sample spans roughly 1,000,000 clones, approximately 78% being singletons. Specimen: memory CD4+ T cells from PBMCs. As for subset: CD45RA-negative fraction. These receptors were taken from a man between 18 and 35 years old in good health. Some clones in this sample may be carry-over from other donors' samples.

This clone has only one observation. CDR3 sequence: CASSRDRENEQYF. The CDR3 DNA follows: TGTGCCAGCAGCCGGGACAGGGAAAACGAGCAGTACTTC. The rearrangement uses TRBV11-2 and TRBJ2-7; 9 positions match TRBD1. CDR3 length: 13 residues. CDR1 is SGHAT, CDR2 FQNNGV, per germline. J gave up 5 bases and V 5 bases, and 4 bases lay outside the gene matches.

The CDR3 is CASSLSLTATGNQPQHF. The CDR3 coding sequence is TGTGCCAGCAGTTTATCCCTCACCGCGACAGGCAATCAGCCCCAGCATTTT. The gene calls are TRBV28 and TRBJ1-5; D is possibly TRBD1 (5 bases). Germline CDR1 reads MDHEN; CDR2 reads SYDVKM. The CDR3 is 17 amino acids. Trimming stripped 1 base from V and 2 bases from J, with 15 bases between.

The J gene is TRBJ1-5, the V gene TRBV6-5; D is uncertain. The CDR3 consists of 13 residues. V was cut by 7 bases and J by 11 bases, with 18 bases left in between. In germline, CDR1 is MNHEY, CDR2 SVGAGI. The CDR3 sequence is CASTPNAGSAQHF. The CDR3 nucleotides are TGTGCCAGCACACCCAACGCGGGTTCGGCCCAGCATTTT.

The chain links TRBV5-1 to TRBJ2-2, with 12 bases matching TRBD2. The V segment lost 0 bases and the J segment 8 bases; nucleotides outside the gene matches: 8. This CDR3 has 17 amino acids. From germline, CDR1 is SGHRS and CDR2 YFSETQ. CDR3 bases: TGCGCCAGCAGCTTGGGACTAGCGGGAGCCGCGGAAGGGGAGCTGTTTTTT. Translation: CASSLGLAGAAEGELFF.

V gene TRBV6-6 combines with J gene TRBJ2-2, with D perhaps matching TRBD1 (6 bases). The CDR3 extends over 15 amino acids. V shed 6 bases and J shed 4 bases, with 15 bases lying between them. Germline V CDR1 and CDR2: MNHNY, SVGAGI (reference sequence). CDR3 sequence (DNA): TGTGCCAGCAGCCTCAACAGGGCGGCCACCGGGGAGCTGTTTTTT. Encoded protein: CASSLNRAATGELFF.

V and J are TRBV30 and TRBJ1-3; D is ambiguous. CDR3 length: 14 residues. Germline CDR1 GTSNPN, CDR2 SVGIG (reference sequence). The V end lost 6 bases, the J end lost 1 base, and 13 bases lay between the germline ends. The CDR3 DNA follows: TGTGCCTGTCGCATCCGCTCTTCTGGAAACACCATATATTTT. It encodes CACRIRSSGNTIYF.

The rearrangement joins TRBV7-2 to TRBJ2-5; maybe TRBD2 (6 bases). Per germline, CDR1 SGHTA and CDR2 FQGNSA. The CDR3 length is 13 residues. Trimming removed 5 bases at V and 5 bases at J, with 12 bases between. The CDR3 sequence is CASSGRGSETQYF. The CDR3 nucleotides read TGTGCCAGCAGCGGACGGGGGTCGGAGACCCAGTACTTC.

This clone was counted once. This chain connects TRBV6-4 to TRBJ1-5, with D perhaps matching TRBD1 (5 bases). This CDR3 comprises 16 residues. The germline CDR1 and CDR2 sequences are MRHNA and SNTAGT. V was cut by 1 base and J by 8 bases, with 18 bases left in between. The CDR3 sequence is CASSDYTASRGEPQHF. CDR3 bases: TGTGCCAGCAGTGACTATACAGCCTCAAGGGGAGAGCCCCAGCATTTT.

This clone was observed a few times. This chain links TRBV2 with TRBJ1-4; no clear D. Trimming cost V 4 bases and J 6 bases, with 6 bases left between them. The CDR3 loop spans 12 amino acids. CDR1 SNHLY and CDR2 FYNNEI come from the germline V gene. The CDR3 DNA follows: TGTGCCAGCAGTGCTATCCATGAAAAACTGTTTTTT. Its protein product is CASSAIHEKLFF. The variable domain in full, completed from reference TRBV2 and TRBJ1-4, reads EPEVTQTPSHQVTQMGQEVILRCVPISNHLYFYWYRQILGQKVEFLVSFYNNEISEKSEIFDDQFSVERPDGSNFTLKIRSTKLEDSAMYFCASSAIHEKLFFGSGTQLSVL.

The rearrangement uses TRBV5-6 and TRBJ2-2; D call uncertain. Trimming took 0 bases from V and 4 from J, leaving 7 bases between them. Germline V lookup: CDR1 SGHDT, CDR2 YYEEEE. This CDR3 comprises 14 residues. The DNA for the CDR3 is TGTGCCAGCAGCTTGGTCGACGGCACCGGGGAGCTGTTTTTT. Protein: CASSLVDGTGELFF.

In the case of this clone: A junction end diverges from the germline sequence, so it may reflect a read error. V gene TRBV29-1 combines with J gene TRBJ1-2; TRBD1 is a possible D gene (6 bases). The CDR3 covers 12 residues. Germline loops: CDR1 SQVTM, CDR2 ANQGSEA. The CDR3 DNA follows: TGCAGCGTTGAAGGGGGATCCGGGGGCTGCACCTTC. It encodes CSVEGGSGGCTF.

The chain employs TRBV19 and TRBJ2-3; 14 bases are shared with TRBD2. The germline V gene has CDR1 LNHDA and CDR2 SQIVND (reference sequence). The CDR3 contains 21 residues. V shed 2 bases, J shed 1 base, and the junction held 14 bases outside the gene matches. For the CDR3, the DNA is TGTGCCAGTAGTATACGATTCGGGGGACTAGCGGGAGATCAGGGCACAGATACGCAGTATTTT. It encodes CASSIRFGGLAGDQGTDTQYF.

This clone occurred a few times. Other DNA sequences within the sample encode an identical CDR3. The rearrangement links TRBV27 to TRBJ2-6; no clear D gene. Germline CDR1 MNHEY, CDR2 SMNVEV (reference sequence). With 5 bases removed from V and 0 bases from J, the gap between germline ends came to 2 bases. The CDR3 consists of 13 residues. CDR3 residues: CASSSSGANVLTF. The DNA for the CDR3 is TGTGCCAGCAGTAGCTCTGGGGCCAACGTCCTGACTTTC. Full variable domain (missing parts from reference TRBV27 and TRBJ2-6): EAQVTQNPRYLITVTGKKLTVTCSQNMNHEYMSWYRQDPGLGLRQIYYSMNVEVTDKGDVPEGYKVSRKEKRNFPLILESPSPNQTSLYFCASSSSGANVLTFGAGSRLTVL.

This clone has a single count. In nucleotides, the CDR3 is TGTGCCAGCAGCTTCGGGACAGGCTCCTCTGGAAACACCATATATTTT. Translated, it gives CASSFGTGSSGNTIYF. V usage is TRBV7-2 and J usage is TRBJ1-3, with 8 bases identical to TRBD1. CDR1 SGHTA and CDR2 FQGNSA come from the germline V gene. With 3 bases clipped from V and 0 bases from J, the junction kept 4 bases outside the gene matches. This CDR3 spans 16 amino acids.

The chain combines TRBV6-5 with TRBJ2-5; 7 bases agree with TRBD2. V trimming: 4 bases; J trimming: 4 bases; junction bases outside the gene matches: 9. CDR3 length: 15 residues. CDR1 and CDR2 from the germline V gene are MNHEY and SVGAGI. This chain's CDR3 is CASSFTRGGRETQYF. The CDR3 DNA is TGTGCCAGCAGTTTCACCCGCGGGGGTAGAGAGACCCAGTACTTC.

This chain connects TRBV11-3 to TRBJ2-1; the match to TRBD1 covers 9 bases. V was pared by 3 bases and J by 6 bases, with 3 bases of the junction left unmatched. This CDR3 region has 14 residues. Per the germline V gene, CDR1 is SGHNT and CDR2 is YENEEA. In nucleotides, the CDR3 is TGTGCCAGCAGCTTTCGGGGACAGGGCAATGAGCAGTTCTTC. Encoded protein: CASSFRGQGNEQFF.

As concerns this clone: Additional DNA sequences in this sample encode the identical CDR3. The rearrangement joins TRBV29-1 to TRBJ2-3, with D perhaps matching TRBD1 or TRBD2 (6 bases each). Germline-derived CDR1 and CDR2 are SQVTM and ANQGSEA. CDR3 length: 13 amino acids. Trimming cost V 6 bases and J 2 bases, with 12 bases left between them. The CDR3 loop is CSVGGGPTDTQYF. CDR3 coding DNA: TGCAGCGTCGGTGGGGGGCCCACAGATACGCAGTATTTT.

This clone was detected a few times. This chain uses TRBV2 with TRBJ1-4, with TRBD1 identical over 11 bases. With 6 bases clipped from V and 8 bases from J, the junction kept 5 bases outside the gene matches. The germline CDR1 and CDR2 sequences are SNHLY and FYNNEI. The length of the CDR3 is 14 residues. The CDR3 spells CASRTGQGEEKLFF. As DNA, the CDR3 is TGTGCCAGCAGGACGGGACAGGGGGAGGAAAAACTGTTTTTT. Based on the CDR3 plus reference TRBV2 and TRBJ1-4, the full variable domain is EPEVTQTPSHQVTQMGQEVILRCVPISNHLYFYWYRQILGQKVEFLVSFYNNEISEKSEIFDDQFSVERPDGSNFTLKIRSTKLEDSAMYFCASRTGQGEEKLFFGSGTQLSVL.

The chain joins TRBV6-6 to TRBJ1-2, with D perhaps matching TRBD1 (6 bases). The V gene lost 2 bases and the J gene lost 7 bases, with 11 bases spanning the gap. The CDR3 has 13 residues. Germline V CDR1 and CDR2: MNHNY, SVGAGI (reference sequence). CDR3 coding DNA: TGTGCCAGCAGTTACGAGGGGGTCGGTGGCTACACCTTC. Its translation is CASSYEGVGGYTF.

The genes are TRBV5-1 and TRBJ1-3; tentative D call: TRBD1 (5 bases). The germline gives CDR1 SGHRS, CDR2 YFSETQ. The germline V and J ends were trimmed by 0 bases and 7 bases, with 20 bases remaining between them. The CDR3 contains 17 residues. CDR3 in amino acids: CASSLAVESNGANTIYF. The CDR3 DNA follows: TGCGCCAGCAGCTTGGCCGTTGAATCAAATGGGGCGAACACCATATATTTT. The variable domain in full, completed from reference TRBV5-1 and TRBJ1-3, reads KAGVTQTPRYLIKTRGQQVTLSCSPISGHRSVSWYQQTPGQGLQFLFEYFSETQRNKGNFPGRFSGRQFSNSRSEMNVSTLELGDSALYLCASSLAVESNGANTIYFGEGSWLTVV.

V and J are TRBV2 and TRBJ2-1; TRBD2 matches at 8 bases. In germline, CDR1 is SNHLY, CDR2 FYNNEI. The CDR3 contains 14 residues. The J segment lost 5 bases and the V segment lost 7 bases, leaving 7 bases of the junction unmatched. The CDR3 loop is CASKWGLVNNEQFF. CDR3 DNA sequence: TGTGCCAGCAAGTGGGGACTAGTTAACAATGAGCAGTTCTTC.

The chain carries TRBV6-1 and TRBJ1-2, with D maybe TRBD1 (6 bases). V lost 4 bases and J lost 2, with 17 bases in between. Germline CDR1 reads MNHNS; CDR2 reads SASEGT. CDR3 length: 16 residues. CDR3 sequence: CASSGNRDLINYGYTF. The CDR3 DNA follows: TGTGCCAGCAGTGGAAACAGGGACCTAATCAACTATGGCTACACCTTC.

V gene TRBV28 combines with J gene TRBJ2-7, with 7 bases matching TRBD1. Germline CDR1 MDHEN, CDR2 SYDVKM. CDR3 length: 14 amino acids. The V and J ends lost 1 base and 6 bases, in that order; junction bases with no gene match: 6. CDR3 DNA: TGTGCCAGCAGTTTATTGAAGGGGGCCCCCGAGCAGTACTTC. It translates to CASSLLKGAPEQYF.